These 20 T cell receptor beta chains came from one sample sequenced in a study of cytomegalovirus exposure and HLA in healthy donors. The PCR was carried out with 60 Vbeta primers and 13 Jbeta primers. Sequencing used immunoSEQ multiplex PCR; TCRdb keeps in-frame clones, though not all of them. This table has around 150,000 clones, about 76% appearing once. The material sequenced was PBMCs. Every receptor here comes from a middle-aged woman in good health and CMV-seropositive.

The rearrangement uses TRBV7-9 and TRBJ2-2; D is unresolved. Germline V CDR1 and CDR2: SEHNR, FQNEAQ (reference sequence). The ends were cut back, 4 bases at V and 2 bases at J, with 11 bases in the middle. The CDR3 length is 15 residues. The CDR3 nucleotides read TGTGCCAGCAGCTCCAGCCCTAGAAACACCGGGGAGCTGTTTTTT. It is translated as CASSSSPRNTGELFF.

This clone was seen only a few times. The chain uses TRBV25-1 and TRBJ1-1, with D maybe TRBD1 (6 bases). The ends were cut back, 5 bases at V and 4 bases at J, with 11 bases in the middle. The CDR3 extends over 13 amino acids. Germline V gives CDR1 MGHDK, CDR2 SYGVNS. In nucleotides, the CDR3 is TGTGCCAGCAGTTGGGCAGGGGCCACTGAAGCTTTCTTT. Protein: CASSWAGATEAFF. The whole variable domain, remainder taken from reference TRBV25-1 and TRBJ1-1, is EADIYQTPRYLVIGTGKKITLECSQTMGHDKMYWYQQDPGMELHLIHYSYGVNSTEKGDLSSESTVSRIRTEHFPLTLESARPSHTSQYLCASSWAGATEAFFGQGTRLTVV.

The chain uses TRBV6-5 and TRBJ2-1; 12 nucleotides agree with TRBD2. The CDR3 is 14 amino acids. V was pared by 7 bases and J by 14 bases, with 12 bases of the junction left unmatched. Germline V gives CDR1 MNHEY, CDR2 SVGAGI. This CDR3 reads CASKEGLAGPDKFF. The DNA of the CDR3 is TGTGCCAGCAAGGAGGGACTAGCGGGTCCCGATAAGTTCTTC.

This sequence joins TRBV6-1 and TRBJ1-1; D unclear. CDR1 is MNHNS and CDR2 is SASEGT in the germline V gene. The V end was cut by 7 bases, the J end by 1 base, with 10 bases between. This CDR3 is 13 amino acids long. In DNA, the CDR3 is TGTGCCAGCACCCAACGGGAGAACACTGAAGCTTTCTTT. Translating gives CASTQRENTEAFF.

The chain recombines TRBV9 with TRBJ2-1; D remains unclear. Germline V gene data show CDR1 as SGDLS and CDR2 as YYNGEE. The CDR3 contains 15 residues. V was trimmed by 0 bases and J by 0 bases, leaving 7 bases between them. The CDR3 spells CASSVDPSSYNEQFF. CDR3 DNA: TGTGCCAGCAGCGTAGACCCGAGCTCCTACAATGAGCAGTTCTTC. The full variable domain, in which reference TRBV9 and TRBJ2-1 provide the parts outside the CDR3, is DSGVTQTPKHLITATGQRVTLRCSPRSGDLSVYWYQQSLDQGLQFLIQYYNGEERAKGNILERFSAQQFPDLHSELNLSSLELGDSALYFCASSVDPSSYNEQFFGPGTRLTVL.

The chain couples TRBV19 to TRBJ1-3, with 10 bases aligning to TRBD1. Trimming removed 10 bases from V and 5 bases from J; junction bases left unmatched: 8. This CDR3 spans 14 amino acids. From germline, CDR1 is LNHDA and CDR2 SQIVND (reference sequence). CDR3 region: CATEQDRGRNTIYF. CDR3 in DNA: TGTGCCACCGAACAGGACAGGGGGAGAAACACCATATATTTT. Variable domain in full (rest from reference TRBV19 and TRBJ1-3): DGGITQSPKYLFRKEGQNVTLSCEQNLNHDAMYWYRQDPGQGLRLIYYSQIVNDFQKGDIAEGYSVSREKKESFPLTVTSAQKNPTAFYLCATEQDRGRNTIYFGEGSWLTVV.

V gene TRBV5-1 combines with J gene TRBJ1-1, with D perhaps matching TRBD1 (5 bases). The CDR3 extends over 16 amino acids. CDR1 and CDR2 from the germline V gene are SGHRS and YFSETQ. Trimming pared 0 bases from V and 5 bases from J, leaving 17 bases between. The CDR3 coding sequence is TGCGCCAGCAGCTTGGGGGGGGATATGGGTTGGACTGAAGCTTTCTTT. Amino acid sequence: CASSLGGDMGWTEAFF.

This clone has a single count. The genes are TRBV9 and TRBJ2-7; 9 bases are a match to TRBD1. Germline CDR1 and CDR2: SGDLS and YYNGEE. The J segment lost 5 bases and the V segment lost 3 bases, leaving 15 bases of the junction unmatched. This CDR3 spans 17 amino acids. The CDR3 DNA sequence: TGTGCCAGCAGCGCCCGTTCCTCCGGGACAGGGTCGCACGAGCAGTACTTC. Protein: CASSARSSGTGSHEQYF.

The CDR3 nucleotides are TGTGCCAGCAGGTTTGACAGCTCTGGGGCCAACGTCCTGACTTTC. Amino acids: CASRFDSSGANVLTF. The chain couples TRBV6-6 to TRBJ2-6; TRBD1 might be the D (5 bases). The CDR3 runs 15 residues. From germline, CDR1 is MNHNY and CDR2 SVGAGI (reference sequence). V lost 6 bases, J lost 0 bases, and 9 bases lay in between.

This clone has just one count. V and J are TRBV25-1 and TRBJ2-2; 14 nucleotides align to TRBD2. The CDR3 contains 18 residues. The V gene's germline CDR1 is MGHDK and CDR2 SYGVNS. J lost 4 bases, V lost 3 bases, and 7 bases had no gene match. CDR3 residues: CASSEGLAGAPGTGELFF. The CDR3 nucleotides read TGTGCCAGCAGTGAGGGACTAGCGGGGGCCCCGGGCACCGGGGAGCTGTTTTTT.

This clone has a handful of counts. The CDR3 nucleotides read TGTGCCAGCAGTTTACCAACGGGGGATCGGTATGGCTACACCTTC. Protein: CASSLPTGDRYGYTF. V usage is TRBV28 and J usage is TRBJ1-2, with D possibly being TRBD1 (5 bases). This CDR3 region has 15 residues. CDR1 is MDHEN, CDR2 SYDVKM, per germline. V lost 2 bases and J lost 5, with 15 bases in between.

This clone was recorded once. The chain couples TRBV6-5 to TRBJ1-2, with TRBD1 matching over 7 bases. V lost 6 bases and J lost 2; bases outside the gene matches: 0. The CDR3 loop spans 12 amino acids. Germline values: CDR1 MNHEY, CDR2 SVGAGI. The CDR3 reads CASRQGNYGYTF. The CDR3 DNA is TGTGCCAGCAGACAGGGGAACTATGGCTACACCTTC.

This clone was detected only a few times. The V and J genes are TRBV5-4 and TRBJ1-2; D unresolved. V was cut by 0 bases and J by 3 bases, with 9 bases left in between. The CDR3 is made up of 14 amino acids. Looked up from germline, CDR1 is SGHNT and CDR2 is YYREEE (reference sequence). This chain's CDR3 is CASSLVREDYGYTF. The CDR3 DNA is TGTGCCAGCAGCTTGGTTCGGGAGGACTATGGCTACACCTTC.

The CDR3 sequence: CASSHELSYEQYF. The CDR3 bases are TGCGCCAGCAGCCATGAACTATCCTACGAGCAGTACTTC. The chain uses TRBV4-3 and TRBJ2-7, with no clear D. The germline V gene has CDR1 LGHNA and CDR2 YSLEER. CDR3 length: 13 residues. V was cut by 3 bases and J by 1 base, with 7 bases left in between.

In its sample, this clone was seen once. The chain couples TRBV18 to TRBJ1-1; TRBD1 is a possible D gene (5 bases). V lost 6 bases and J 6 bases, leaving 14 bases between the germline ends. The CDR3 extends over 13 amino acids. Germline CDR1 reads KGHSH; CDR2 reads LQKENI. The CDR3: CASSPGVGAEAFF. CDR3 DNA sequence: TGTGCCAGCTCCCCGGGGGTCGGGGCTGAAGCTTTCTTT. The whole variable domain, filled in from reference TRBV18 and TRBJ1-1, reads NAGVMQNPRHLVRRRGQEARLRCSPMKGHSHVYWYRQLPEEGLKFMVYLQKENIIDESGMPKERFSAEFPKEGPSILRIQQVVRGDSAAYFCASSPGVGAEAFFGQGTRLTVV.

The J gene is TRBJ2-6, the V gene TRBV6-6, with D possibly TRBD2 on 5 matching bases. The V end was cut by 2 bases, the J end by 3 bases, with 5 bases between. Germline V gene lookup returns CDR1 MNHNY and CDR2 SVGAGI (reference sequence). The CDR3 has 14 amino acids. This CDR3 reads CASSYEGGANVLTF. The CDR3 DNA follows: TGTGCCAGCAGTTACGAGGGTGGGGCCAACGTCCTGACTTTC.

The chain links TRBV29-1 to TRBJ2-7; TRBD2 might be the D (5 bases). Trimming removed 6 bases from V and 0 bases from J, with 15 bases in between. The germline gives CDR1 SQVTM, CDR2 ANQGSEA. The CDR3 has 14 residues. The CDR3 nucleotides read TGCAGCGTCCGGGTGAGCGGAAACTCCTACGAGCAGTACTTC. Translation: CSVRVSGNSYEQYF.

The chain has TRBV13 and TRBJ1-5; 7 bases are shared with TRBD1. The CDR3 extends over 14 amino acids. With V trimmed by 5 bases and J by 4 bases, 5 bases remained unmatched. Germline V gives CDR1 PRHDT, CDR2 FYEKMQ (reference sequence). CDR3: CASSTRTGNQPQHF. CDR3 DNA sequence: TGTGCCAGCAGCACGAGGACAGGAAATCAGCCCCAGCATTTT.

This chain uses TRBV1 with TRBJ2-2; no DNA check was done on the table's D call, TRBD2. TRBV1 represents a pseudogene. This CDR3 has 18 residues. The DNA of the CDR3 is TGCACCAGCAGCCAAGAGGCTAGCGGGACCCCCTACACCGGGGAGCTGTTTTTT. This encodes CTSSQEASGTPYTGELFF.

V and J are TRBV5-6 and TRBJ2-1; perhaps TRBD2 as D (6 bases). Germline assignment: CDR1 SGHDT and CDR2 YYEEEE. This CDR3 is built from 16 residues. Trimming took 4 bases from V and 0 from J, leaving 14 bases between them. The DNA for the CDR3 is TGTGCCAGCAGCATCCCGGGGAGGAGCTCCTACAATGAGCAGTTCTTC. It is translated as CASSIPGRSSYNEQFF.